These T cell receptor beta chains were read from a single sample in a study of cytomegalovirus exposure and HLA in healthy donors. Method: immunoSEQ multiplex PCR; TCRdb's copy keeps in-frame clones and lacks some. The profile covers 160,000 or so clones, with 85% to 90% appearing a single time and 2.5% to 3% taken by the ten largest. The sequenced sample consisted of PBMCs. These receptors were obtained from a man aged 18 to 35 in good health and CMV-seronegative. Each CDR3 is given with its conserved first and last residue. D genes are given only for firm matches. A row's size may be missing; if present it is once, few, many or a size class.

TRBV4-2	NA	TRBD2	TRBJ2-1	TGTGCCAGCAGCCAAGAGAGGACTAGCGGGGGGGCAGGGGAGCAGTTCTTC	CASSQERTSGGAGEQFF
TRBV18	once	TRBD1	TRBJ1-1	TGTGCCAGCTCGAACGATCCGGGACAGAGCACCGGGAATGAAGCTTTCTTT	CASSNDPGQSTGNEAFF
TRBV5-6	NA	TRBD2	TRBJ2-3	TGTGCCAGCAGCTTAGGACTAGATGGGGCCACAGATACGCAGTATTTT	CASSLGLDGATDTQYF
TRBV2	NA	NA	TRBJ2-3	TGTGCCAGCAGTGATCCGGCAGGCACTAGCACAGATACGCAGTATTTT	CASSDPAGTSTDTQYF
TRBV7-2	few	TRBD1	TRBJ2-7	TGTGCCAGCAGCGGACAGGGGTCTGATTACGAGCAGTACTTC	CASSGQGSDYEQYF
TRBV7-8	NA	TRBD2	TRBJ2-7	TGTGCCAGCAGCTCAGGACTAGCGGGAAGGGACGAGCAGTACTTC	CASSSGLAGRDEQYF
TRBV7-8	NA	TRBD2	TRBJ2-7	TGTGCCAGCGGGACCGGGTATGGACTAGCGGCAACCTACGAGCAGTACTTC	CASGTGYGLAATYEQYF
TRBV4-1	NA	TRBD1	TRBJ1-1	TGCGCCAGCAGCCCTGGACAGGCTGGGACTGAAGCTTTCTTT	CASSPGQAGTEAFF
TRBV20-1	few	NA	TRBJ1-2	TGCAGTGCTACAGGGTCAGGCGGCTACACCTTC	CSATGSGGYTF
TRBV20-1	NA	NA	TRBJ2-3	TGCAGTTATACGCGTGCAGATACGCAGTATTTT	CSYTRADTQYF
TRBV27	NA	NA	TRBJ2-3	TGTGCCAGCAGCCACACAGATACGCAGTATTTT	CASSHTDTQYF
TRBV7-9	NA	NA	TRBJ2-3	TGTGCCAGCAGCTTAAAGGTGCGGAGACTCCCAAACACAGATACGCAGTATTTT	CASSLKVRRLPNTDTQYF
TRBV29-1	few	NA	TRBJ1-2	TGCAGCGGACCACAGGACAATTATGGCTACACCTTC	CSGPQDNYGYTF
TRBV7-9	NA	TRBD2	TRBJ2-1	TGTGCCAGCAGCCTTTATAGCGGGAGGGACAATGAGCAGTTCTTC	CASSLYSGRDNEQFF
TRBV6-5	once	NA	TRBJ2-2	TGTGCCAGCAGTTACTCGAGTCTTTTCACCGGGGAGCTGTTTTTT	CASSYSSLFTGELFF
TRBV4-1	once	NA	TRBJ2-1	TGCGCCAGCAGCCAAGTATCTGGGAGTCGGGGGAATGAGCAGTTCTTC	CASSQVSGSRGNEQFF
TRBV7-9	NA	NA	TRBJ1-2	TGTGCCAGCAGTACAGAGAACTATGGCTACACCTTC	CASSTENYGYTF
TRBV2	NA	NA	TRBJ2-5	TGTGCCAGCAGTGAAGGTAGTCCCTCGGTGGAGACCCAGTACTTC	CASSEGSPSVETQYF
TRBV6-6	NA	TRBD1	TRBJ2-7	TGTGCCAGCAGCCAGACAGGGATTTCCTACGAGCAGTACTTC	CASSQTGISYEQYF
TRBV4-2	NA	NA	TRBJ2-2	TGTGCCAGCAGCCACACAACGGAGAACATCGGGGAGCTGTTTTTT	CASSHTTENIGELFF
TRBV5-4	few	NA	TRBJ1-2	TGTGCCAGCAGCTTGAATAGTGACTATGGCTACACCTTC	CASSLNSDYGYTF
TRBV7-9	NA	NA	TRBJ1-5	TGTGCCAGCAGCTTCCCTCTAGAGCCCCAGCATTTT	CASSFPLEPQHF
TRBV4-1	NA	NA	TRBJ1-2	TGCGCCAGCAGCAAAGGGGCAGAAGGCTACACCTTC	CASSKGAEGYTF
TRBV19	NA	TRBD1	TRBJ1-6	TGTGCCAGTTATCCGGGACAGGGTCCAAATTCACCCCTCCACTTT	CASYPGQGPNSPLHF
TRBV6-5	NA	NA	TRBJ2-3	TGTGCCAGCAGTTCTGGCACAGATACGCAGTATTTT	CASSSGTDTQYF
TRBV2	once	TRBD2	TRBJ2-3	TGTGCCAGCACAACAGGACTAGCGGCAACCACAGATACGCAGTATTTT	CASTTGLAATTDTQYF
TRBV4-2	NA	NA	TRBJ2-3	TGTGCCAGCGGCCAGGAGTCTAGCACAGATACGCAGTATTTT	CASGQESSTDTQYF
TRBV5-1	NA	TRBD1	TRBJ2-1	TGCGCCAGCAGCTTGGAGGCAGGGGGCTCCTACAATGAGCAGTTCTTC	CASSLEAGGSYNEQFF
TRBV5-1	few	NA	TRBJ1-5	TGCGCCAGCAGGCCGACAGTTCTTAGCAATCAGCCCCAGCATTTT	CASRPTVLSNQPQHF
TRBV27	NA	NA	TRBJ2-3	TGTGCCAGCAGTTTTGGGGCGGGCACAGATACGCAGTATTTT	CASSFGAGTDTQYF
TRBV19	NA	NA	TRBJ2-1	TGTGCCAGTAAACCGGGTACCTACAATGAGCAGTTCTTC	CASKPGTYNEQFF
TRBV4-1	NA	NA	TRBJ1-1	TGCGCCAGCAGCCAAGTTGACAGCACTGAAGCTTTCTTT	CASSQVDSTEAFF
TRBV5-4	NA	NA	TRBJ1-1	TGTGCCAGCAGCCGATCCCCCGGGAACACTGAAGCTTTCTTT	CASSRSPGNTEAFF
TRBV5-6	NA	NA	TRBJ1-1	TGTGCCAGCAGCTCCCGAGGCGCGCGTACTGAAGCTTTCTTT	CASSSRGARTEAFF
TRBV11-2	NA	NA	TRBJ1-2	TGTGCCAGCAGCTTAGATCGGGGGACCAACTATGGCTACACCTTC	CASSLDRGTNYGYTF
TRBV6-5	NA	NA	TRBJ2-1	TGTGCCAGCAGTTACTCGGCGGGATCCTACAATGAGCAGTTCTTC	CASSYSAGSYNEQFF
TRBV18	NA	NA	TRBJ2-1	TGTGCCAGCTCACCTGGACTCTACAATGAGCAGTTCTTC	CASSPGLYNEQFF
TRBV7-6	NA	TRBD1	TRBJ1-1	TGTGCCAGCAGCTCATTCGACAGGGGGACTGAAGCTTTCTTT	CASSSFDRGTEAFF
TRBV4-1	once	TRBD1	TRBJ1-5	TGCGCCAGCAGCCAAATACCGGGACAGGGGAACGATCAGCCCCAGCATTTT	CASSQIPGQGNDQPQHF
TRBV5-1	NA	NA	TRBJ2-2	TGCGCCAGCAGCTGGAGGGCTCACACCGGGGAGCTGTTTTTT	CASSWRAHTGELFF
TRBV2	NA	NA	TRBJ2-5	TGTGCCATTCCCGGACAAGAACAAGAGACCCAGTACTTC	CAIPGQEQETQYF
TRBV5-1	NA	NA	TRBJ1-2	TGCGCCAGCAGGGGAGGACTCGGGGGTGGCTACACCTTC	CASRGGLGGGYTF